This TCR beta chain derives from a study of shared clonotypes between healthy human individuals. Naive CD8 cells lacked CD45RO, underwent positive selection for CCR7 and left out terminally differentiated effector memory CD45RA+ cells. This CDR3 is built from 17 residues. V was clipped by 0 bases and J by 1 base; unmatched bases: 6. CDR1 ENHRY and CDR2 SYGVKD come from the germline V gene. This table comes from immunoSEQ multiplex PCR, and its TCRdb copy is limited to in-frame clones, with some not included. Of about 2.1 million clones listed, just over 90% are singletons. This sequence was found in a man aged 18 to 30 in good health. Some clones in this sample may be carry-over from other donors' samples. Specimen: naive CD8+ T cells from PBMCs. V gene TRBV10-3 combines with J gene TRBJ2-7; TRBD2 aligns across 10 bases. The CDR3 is CAISESRLAGVSYEQYF. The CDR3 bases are TGTGCCATCAGTGAGTCGAGGCTAGCGGGAGTTTCCTACGAGCAGTACTTC.